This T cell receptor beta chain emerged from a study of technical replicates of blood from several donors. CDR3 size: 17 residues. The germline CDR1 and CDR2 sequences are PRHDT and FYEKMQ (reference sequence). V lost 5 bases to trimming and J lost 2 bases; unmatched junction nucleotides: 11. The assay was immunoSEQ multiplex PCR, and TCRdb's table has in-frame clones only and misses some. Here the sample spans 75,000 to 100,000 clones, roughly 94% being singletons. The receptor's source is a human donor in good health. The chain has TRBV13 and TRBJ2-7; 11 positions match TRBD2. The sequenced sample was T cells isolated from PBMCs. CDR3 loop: CASSHNTGTSGPYEQYF. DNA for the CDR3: TGTGCCAGCAGCCATAATACCGGGACTAGCGGTCCCTACGAGCAGTACTTC.